The clone carrying this TCR beta chain was counted many times. The V gene end was trimmed by 0 bases and the J gene end by 4 bases; junction bases not matched to a gene: 5. Germline assignment: CDR1 SGHNT and CDR2 YYREEE (reference sequence). The length of the CDR3 is 16 residues. The data were obtained in a study of T cells after yellow fever vaccination. Whole-study findings and limits: Sorted memory subsets showed almost no vaccine-responding clonotypes on day 0. FACS-sorted repertoires could harbor abundant contaminating bulk-population clonotypes.

5'RACE template switching generated TCR cDNA, adding a universal primer site and UMIs. TCRdb reprocessed the 5' RACE reads with MiXCR, giving one entry per CDR3 protein. The sample has 13,000 or so distinct CDR3 sequences, 4% to 6% seen once. The rearrangement links TRBV5-4 to TRBJ2-1, with 9 bases lining up with TRBD2. The sample here was PBMCs, either bulk or a sorted T-cell subset (CD4+, CD8+, memory, or dextramer-sorted; not recorded which), taken 45 days after the yellow fever booster vaccination. This sequence originates from a man aged 25-45 years who received the YFV17D yellow fever vaccine. CDR3 DNA: TGTGCCAGCAGCTTGGCCGGGCTAGCGGGATACAATGAGCAGTTCTTC. It yields the protein CASSLAGLAGYNEQFF.